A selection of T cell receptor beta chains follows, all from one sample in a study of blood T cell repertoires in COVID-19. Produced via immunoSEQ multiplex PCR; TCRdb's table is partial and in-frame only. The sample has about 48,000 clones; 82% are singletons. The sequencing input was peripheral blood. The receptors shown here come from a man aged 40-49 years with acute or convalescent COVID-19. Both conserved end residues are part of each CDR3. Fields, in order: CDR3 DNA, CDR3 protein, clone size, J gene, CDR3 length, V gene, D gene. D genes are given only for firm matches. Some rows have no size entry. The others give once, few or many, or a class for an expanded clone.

TGCGCCAGCAGCTTGGAGGGTCACGGACTGAGGTCCTATAATTCACCCCTCCACTTT | CASSLEGHGLRSYNSPLHF | NA | TRBJ1-6 | 19 | TRBV5-1 | NA
TGCGCCAGCAGCTCCGAACGGGCTAATGAAAAACTGTTTTTT | CASSSERANEKLFF | NA | TRBJ1-4 | 14 | TRBV5-1 | NA
TGTGCCAGCAGCTTAGTTTCCCAGGGGTCCTACGAGCAGTACTTC | CASSLVSQGSYEQYF | once | TRBJ2-7 | 15 | TRBV11-2 | NA
TGTGCCAGCAGCTCAAGGGGGAAGTTGTATGGCTACACCTTC | CASSSRGKLYGYTF | NA | TRBJ1-2 | 14 | TRBV5-4 | NA
TGTGCCAGCAGCCCGCGGGTGGGTAGCGGGGGGCCGTCCTACAATGAGCAGTTCTTC | CASSPRVGSGGPSYNEQFF | NA | TRBJ2-1 | 19 | TRBV5-4 | TRBD2
TGTGCCAGCAGCTCTAAAGGGCGGAACGGAGGGATCACAGATACGCAGTATTTT | CASSSKGRNGGITDTQYF | NA | TRBJ2-3 | 18 | TRBV5-6 | NA
TGTGCCAGCAGCCGGACTAGCGGGGGTACCGGGGAGCTGTTTTTT | CASSRTSGGTGELFF | once | TRBJ2-2 | 15 | TRBV7-3 | TRBD2
TGTGCCAGCAGCTTAGGGCAGGGCGATGAGCAGTTCTTC | CASSLGQGDEQFF | few | TRBJ2-1 | 13 | TRBV11-3 | NA
TGTGCCAGCAGCTCCCCAGCGGGGGGCGGAAACATTCAGTACTTC | CASSSPAGGGNIQYF | NA | TRBJ2-4 | 15 | TRBV7-2 | TRBD2
TGTGCTAGTAGCTGGGCGACGAACACCGGGGAGCTGTTTTTT | CASSWATNTGELFF | NA | TRBJ2-2 | 14 | TRBV12-5 | NA
TGTGCCAGCAGCTTAGACCGGACAGGGGTAACGAACACCGGGGAGCTGTTTTTT | CASSLDRTGVTNTGELFF | NA | TRBJ2-2 | 18 | TRBV11-3 | TRBD1
TGCGCCAGCAGCCAAGTCCCGGATGGGCCTAGCACAGATACGCAGTATTTT | CASSQVPDGPSTDTQYF | NA | TRBJ2-3 | 17 | TRBV4-1 | NA
TGTGCCAGCAGGAATCGGGAGCAGTACTTC | CASRNREQYF | NA | TRBJ2-7 | 10 | TRBV6-5 | NA
TGTGCCAGCAGTATTCGACAGGGTACCGGGGAGCTGTTTTTT | CASSIRQGTGELFF | NA | TRBJ2-2 | 14 | TRBV27 | TRBD1
TGCGCCAGCAGCCCAGACAGTAGTCCAGGAAACACCATATATTTT | CASSPDSSPGNTIYF | once | TRBJ1-3 | 15 | TRBV5-1 | NA
TGTGCCACCAGCCGTCTACCGACAGGGGCGAACACCGGGGAGCTGTTTTTT | CATSRLPTGANTGELFF | once | TRBJ2-2 | 17 | TRBV15 | TRBD1
TGTGCCAGCAGTTTATCCGGGTGGGGACCAGGGACATACGAGCAGTACTTC | CASSLSGWGPGTYEQYF | NA | TRBJ2-7 | 17 | TRBV28 | NA
TGTGCCAGCAGCTTAAGACTAGCGGGGGGGAGAAATACGCAGTATTTT | CASSLRLAGGRNTQYF | NA | TRBJ2-3 | 16 | TRBV7-2 | TRBD2
TGCAGTGCTAGTAACCCGGGGACTCGATATCAGCCCCAGCATTTT | CSASNPGTRYQPQHF | once | TRBJ1-5 | 15 | TRBV20-1 | NA
TGTGCCATCATGGGGACAGGGGGTTATCAGCCCCAGCATTTT | CAIMGTGGYQPQHF | NA | TRBJ1-5 | 14 | TRBV10-3 | TRBD1
TGTGCCAGCAGTTTGTCCAGGGAAGAGACCCAGTACTTC | CASSLSREETQYF | NA | TRBJ2-5 | 13 | TRBV12-3/TRBV12-4 | NA
TGCGCCAGCAGCCCACGGACAGGGGGGGACTCTGGGGCCAACGTCCTGACTTTC | CASSPRTGGDSGANVLTF | NA | TRBJ2-6 | 18 | TRBV5-1 | TRBD1
TGTGCCAGCTCCCGGGTTTTGAACACTGAAGCTTTCTTT | CASSRVLNTEAFF | NA | TRBJ1-1 | 13 | TRBV18 | NA
TGTGCCTGGAGTGCTACACGGACAATCCCCTATAATTCACCCCTCCACTTT | CAWSATRTIPYNSPLHF | NA | TRBJ1-6 | 17 | TRBV30 | NA
TGTGCCAGCAGCTTGGGAGGGAGAAACATTCAGTACTTC | CASSLGGRNIQYF | NA | TRBJ2-4 | 13 | TRBV5-8 | NA
TGTGCCAGTAGTAGGCCCGGGACAGGAGACAATGAGCAGTTCTTC | CASSRPGTGDNEQFF | NA | TRBJ2-1 | 15 | TRBV19 | TRBD1
TGTGCCAGCAGCGGACAGGGAGCGTCGGTGGCTGAAGCTTTCTTT | CASSGQGASVAEAFF | NA | TRBJ1-1 | 15 | TRBV2 | TRBD1
TGCAGCGTTGAAGGGACAGGGGCTAATGAAAAACTGTTTTTT | CSVEGTGANEKLFF | NA | TRBJ1-4 | 14 | TRBV29-1 | TRBD1
TGTGCCAGCACGGTGGACTTAGTTGGCTACACCTTC | CASTVDLVGYTF | NA | TRBJ1-2 | 12 | TRBV2 | NA
TGCGCCAGCAGCTTGCGGGCGGGGATTGGAGATACGCAGTATTTT | CASSLRAGIGDTQYF | NA | TRBJ2-3 | 15 | TRBV5-1 | NA
TGTGCCAGCAGCTCCGGGACAGGGGGGTCACCCCTCCACTTT | CASSSGTGGSPLHF | NA | TRBJ1-6 | 14 | TRBV5-6 | TRBD1
TGTGCCAGCAGTGAAGATCGGCAGGGCAATCAGCCCCAGCATTTT | CASSEDRQGNQPQHF | NA | TRBJ1-5 | 15 | TRBV2 | NA
TGCGCCAGCAGCCAAGTGGGAGGTGCCGGGGCCCGGGGCGACTTC | CASSQVGGAGARGDF | NA | TRBJ1-2 | 15 | TRBV4-1 | NA
TGCGCCAGCAGTAGCCTAGCGGGGGAAGATACGCAGTATTTT | CASSSLAGEDTQYF | NA | TRBJ2-3 | 14 | TRBV5-1 | TRBD2
TGTGCCAGCAGTCTTACAGGGTCTCAGCCCCAGCATTTT | CASSLTGSQPQHF | NA | TRBJ1-5 | 13 | TRBV28 | NA
TGCGCCAGCACCAGGGGCGACAGGGACTATGGCTACACCTTC | CASTRGDRDYGYTF | NA | TRBJ1-2 | 14 | TRBV4-1 | TRBD1
TGTGCCAGCAGCAACAGAACCCAGCATTTT | CASSNRTQHF | NA | TRBJ1-5 | 10 | TRBV21-1 | NA
TGTGCCAGCAGGACAGGTTTTAATTCACCCCTCCACTTT | CASRTGFNSPLHF | NA | TRBJ1-6 | 13 | TRBV6-5 | NA
TGCGCCAGCAGCGTCCACAGGGGGCAGAACACCGGGGAGCTGTTTTTT | CASSVHRGQNTGELFF | NA | TRBJ2-2 | 16 | TRBV5-1 | TRBD1
TGTGCCAGCAGTCGACTTAGGACCCAGTACTTC | CASSRLRTQYF | NA | TRBJ2-5 | 11 | TRBV6-2/TRBV6-3 | NA
TGTGCCAGCAGCCGCCGGGACAACTATTATAATTCACCCCTCCACTTT | CASSRRDNYYNSPLHF | once | TRBJ1-6 | 16 | TRBV3-1/TRBV3-2 | NA
TGTGCCAGCAGCGCCCGAACAGGGACCACACTACCTGAACATGGCTACACCTTC | CASSARTGTTLPEHGYTF | NA | TRBJ1-2 | 18 | TRBV7-9 | NA
TGCGCCAGCAGCCTTAGACACGACAGGGCTCGGGAGCAGTACTTC | CASSLRHDRAREQYF | once | TRBJ2-7 | 15 | TRBV4-1 | TRBD1
TGTGCCAGCAGGGTCCTGGGAGGGACAGGATCACCCCTCCACTTT | CASRVLGGTGSPLHF | NA | TRBJ1-6 | 15 | TRBV6-5 | TRBD1
TGTGCCAGCAGCTTGGGTTTCGGACAGGGGGCGATAGGTGGCTACACCTTC | CASSLGFGQGAIGGYTF | few | TRBJ1-2 | 17 | TRBV5-5 | TRBD1
TGTGCCAGCAGCCTAGGGGGCAGCCTTGGAGAGCAGTACTTC | CASSLGGSLGEQYF | NA | TRBJ2-7 | 14 | TRBV9 | TRBD1
TGTGCTAGTGGTTTCCAGGTTAGCGATGGCTACACCTTC | CASGFQVSDGYTF | NA | TRBJ1-2 | 13 | TRBV12-5 | NA
TGTGCCAGCAGTTTGGGGGGAGGCAATTCACCCCTCCACTTT | CASSLGGGNSPLHF | NA | TRBJ1-6 | 14 | TRBV27 | NA
TGTGCCAGCAGCTTGGTCTGGTATGGTAGGGGGTACAATGAGCAGTTCTTC | CASSLVWYGRGYNEQFF | NA | TRBJ2-1 | 17 | TRBV5-6 | NA
TGTGCCAGCAGCCCCCGCAGGGCGGATCGGGAAAAACTGTTTTTT | CASSPRRADREKLFF | NA | TRBJ1-4 | 15 | TRBV3-1/TRBV3-2 | NA
TGTGCCAGCAGCTTACAGGGATGGGACCAAGAGACCCAGTACTTC | CASSLQGWDQETQYF | NA | TRBJ2-5 | 15 | TRBV13 | NA
TGTGCCACCTCCCGCGGGGTCTACTTGCAAGAGACCCAGTACTTC | CATSRGVYLQETQYF | NA | TRBJ2-5 | 15 | TRBV24-1 | NA
TGTGCCAGTAGTACCCGGGCGCGGGGGGGCGGGTACGAGCAGTACTTC | CASSTRARGGGYEQYF | NA | TRBJ2-7 | 16 | TRBV19 | TRBD2
TGTGCCAGCTCACCACAAGCGAACACTGAAGCTTTCTTT | CASSPQANTEAFF | NA | TRBJ1-1 | 13 | TRBV18 | NA
TGTGCCAGCAGCGTAGTGGAGTCCTCCCCGCAGTACTTC | CASSVVESSPQYF | NA | TRBJ2-7 | 13 | TRBV9 | NA
TGTGCCAGCTCACCATCGGACGGGGACTATGGCTACACCTTC | CASSPSDGDYGYTF | NA | TRBJ1-2 | 14 | TRBV18 | NA
TGTGCCAGTATCCCCCAGGCCGGCGGGGGGGCCGTCACCGGGGAGCTGTTTTTT | CASIPQAGGGAVTGELFF | NA | TRBJ2-2 | 18 | TRBV19 | TRBD2
TGTGCCAGCAGCGTCTCACTTACCTCCTACAATGAGCAGTTCTTC | CASSVSLTSYNEQFF | NA | TRBJ2-1 | 15 | TRBV9 | NA
TGTGCCATTACCTCCGGAACAGGGCTCACCGGGGAGCTGTTTTTT | CAITSGTGLTGELFF | NA | TRBJ2-2 | 15 | TRBV10-3 | NA